The rows below give T cell receptor beta chains drawn from one sample of a study of cytomegalovirus exposure and HLA in healthy donors. Profiled with immunoSEQ multiplex PCR; TCRdb holds only in-frame clones, not every one. The sample includes roughly 180,000 clones, roughly four fifths seen only once; the top ten take 2.5%. The sample comprised PBMCs. These receptors all come from a female donor in good health and CMV-seronegative. Both conserved end residues are part of each CDR3. The D gene is left open where the match is weak.

>14|TRBD1|TRBJ1-2|TRBV11-2
CASSRTGGSYGYTF
>22|TRBD2|TRBJ2-1|TRBV9
CASSPLKRTAYGLAGGPGEQFF
>16|TRBD2|TRBJ2-2|TRBV9
CASSASGGAGGGELFF
>17|NA|TRBJ2-2|TRBV4-3
CASSQDSPRVGTGELFF
>13|NA|TRBJ2-7|TRBV28
CASSFLLSYEQYF
>18|TRBD1|TRBJ2-1|TRBV27
CASSLPGLSGTGLNEQFF
>15|TRBD1|TRBJ2-3|TRBV2
CAGSRGQGSTDTQYF
>13|NA|TRBJ1-1|TRBV7-2
CASSLGANTEAFF
>15|TRBD2|TRBJ2-1|TRBV5-8
CASSQRSGRWNEQFF
>17|NA|TRBJ1-1|TRBV6-7
CASSQRSQGEWDTEAFF
>17|NA|TRBJ2-1|TRBV18
CASSPPRTTGSYNEQFF
>12|NA|TRBJ2-3|TRBV5-1
CASSPRGDTQYF
>17|NA|TRBJ1-4|TRBV7-6
CASSLAQATGRIEKLFF
>13|NA|TRBJ2-7|TRBV6-5
CASSSPRAVGQYF
>17|NA|TRBJ1-4|TRBV4-2
CASSQVSGGLRNEKLFF
>15|TRBD1|TRBJ1-2|TRBV6-1
CASTGQGAANYGYTF
>11|NA|TRBJ1-2|TRBV28
CASSLRGGYTF
>13|TRBD1|TRBJ1-2|TRBV19
CASRRTGAYGYTF
>13|NA|TRBJ2-7|TRBV7-8
CASSLGPNYEQYF
>14|NA|TRBJ1-5|TRBV27
CASGVREVNQPQHF
>18|TRBD2|TRBJ2-2|TRBV27
CASSSREGRGGGTGELFF
>13|NA|TRBJ1-2|TRBV7-2
CASSPNPGYGYTF
>17|TRBD2|TRBJ2-5|TRBV30
CVWSNGGLAGVEETQYF
>19|NA|TRBJ1-1|TRBV10-1
CASSESRIEVQPSKAEAFF
>15|NA|TRBJ2-5|TRBV28
CASSGGGRVQETQYF
>14|TRBD1|TRBJ1-2|TRBV30
CAWRRDRGGYGYTF
>14|NA|TRBJ1-4|TRBV5-1
CASSLAGTNEKLFF
>14|TRBD1|TRBJ2-5|TRBV7-7
CASSATGDGETQYF
>15|NA|TRBJ1-2|TRBV5-5
CASSLALGQGYGYTF
>15|TRBD1|TRBJ2-4|TRBV11-3
CASSQTGTGRNIQYF
>13|NA|TRBJ1-1|TRBV28
CASMSGGGTEAFF
>11|NA|TRBJ1-1|TRBV28
CASSLLHEAFF
>13|TRBD2|TRBJ2-3|TRBV29-1
CSVVAGVTDTQYF
>15|NA|TRBJ1-2|TRBV28
CASTNTGQTLYGYTF
>15|NA|TRBJ1-5|TRBV11-2
CASSLEAFSNQPQHF
>14|NA|TRBJ2-3|TRBV6-4
CASSDDSGSDTQYF
>16|TRBD1|TRBJ2-1|TRBV11-3
CASSSQDGQGRSEQFF
>15|TRBD2|TRBJ2-2|TRBV28
CASKLTSGNTGELFF
>13|NA|TRBJ1-4|TRBV29-1
CSVGPGGNEKLFF
>15|NA|TRBJ2-5|TRBV9
CASSVASGIEETQYF
>13|NA|TRBJ1-5|TRBV6-1
CASRRGGPWPQHF
>20|TRBD2|TRBJ2-3|TRBV4-3
CASSQDIQSGRAFHQDTQYF
>15|TRBD1|TRBJ1-2|TRBV5-1
CASSSQGTGGHGYTF
>15|TRBD1|TRBJ2-1|TRBV7-8
CASSFPRTGAHEQFF
>15|TRBD1|TRBJ1-2|TRBV4-3
CASSQNRGGGYGYTF
>15|NA|TRBJ1-2|TRBV4-1
CASSLREKGNYGYTF
>12|NA|TRBJ1-2|TRBV29-1
CSVEAPSRGYTF
>14|NA|TRBJ2-7|TRBV4-3
CASSPRGAAYEQYF
>15|TRBD1|TRBJ1-5|TRBV2
CASIPGQGGNQPQHF